This T cell receptor beta chain was captured by sequencing in a study of blood T cell repertoires in COVID-19. As for the study in general: PBMCs, B-cell-depleted T cells, or T cells provided the cDNA or gDNA that made up the material.

The authors' processing: Amplification with reference gene primers provided the estimates of nucleated cell counts. Here immunoSEQ multiplex PCR was the method, and the copy in TCRdb shows in-frame clones only, minus some. D and trimming were read from the DNA, whereas the V and J calls and clone size are those reported in that table. The sample yields approximately 470,000 clones, roughly 87% seen once. Those who participated ranged in age from about 18 to 95 years and resided in 20 to 30 US areas. The CDR3 has 14 amino acids. Germline CDR1 MGHRA, CDR2 YSYEKL. V shed 3 bases, J shed 5 bases, and the junction held 3 bases outside the gene matches.

This sequence originates from a young woman who had recovered from COVID-19. The genes are TRBV4-1 and TRBJ2-2, with 7 bases identical to TRBD1. The sequencing input was PBMCs or T cells enriched from blood (not recorded which). CDR3 nucleotides: TGCGCCAGCAGCCAGGGACAGAGTACCGGGGAGCTGTTTTTT. This translates into CASSQGQSTGELFF.